Below, 22 T cell receptor beta chains from the same sample are listed, as sequenced in a study of Tregs in tolerant kidney transplant recipients. Clones were sequenced by immunoSEQ multiplex PCR, and TCRdb holds only the in-frame ones, with some missing. The profile shows about 240,000 clones, 65% to 85% of them singletons. The sequenced material came from CD4+ T cells from blood. Every receptor here comes from a human donor in good health.

The chain employs TRBV10-1 and TRBJ1-5; 9 bases map to TRBD1. CDR1 and CDR2 (germline): WNHNN, SYGVQD (reference sequence). This CDR3 spans 13 amino acids. Losses at the gene ends were 2 bases for V and 10 bases for J; bases not matched to a gene: 3. The DNA of the CDR3 is TGCGCCAGCAGTGAGGGGACAGGGCTACCCCAGCATTTT. It specifies CASSEGTGLPQHF.

The chain couples TRBV7-2 to TRBJ1-2; no definite D call. Trimming took off 5 bases at V and 5 bases at J, with 18 bases between the two ends. Per the germline V gene, CDR1 is SGHTA and CDR2 is FQGNSA. The CDR3 is made up of 15 amino acids. The DNA of the CDR3 is TGTGCCAGCAGCCCACAGACCCTGTTCCGATATGGCTACACCTTC. It translates to CASSPQTLFRYGYTF.

This clone has just one count. Written as DNA, the CDR3 is TGTGCCAGCAGCAAAGCGCTTGCGGGGGGACCCTACGAGCAGTACTTC. Protein sequence: CASSKALAGGPYEQYF. This rearrangement joins TRBV21-1 to TRBJ2-7; the D call TRBD2 from the table was never checked on the DNA. TRBV21-1 is assigned pseudogene status. The CDR3 is made up of 16 amino acids.

This sequence joins TRBV29-1 and TRBJ2-3; no definite D call. CDR1 is SQVTM, CDR2 ANQGSEA, per germline. V lost 0 bases, J lost 6 bases, and 7 bases lay in between. CDR3 length equals 12 residues. For the CDR3, the DNA is TGCAGCGTTGAAGATCCGGCCGATACGCAGTATTTT. Protein: CSVEDPADTQYF.

This chain joins TRBV5-1 and TRBJ2-2, with D possibly being TRBD2 (5 bases). With 6 bases removed from V and 6 bases from J, the gap between germline ends came to 21 bases. Germline V gene data show CDR1 as SGHRS and CDR2 as YFSETQ. The CDR3 totals 16 residues. CDR3 region: CASNVVTGYGAGELFF. CDR3 nucleotides: TGCGCCAGCAACGTGGTGACGGGGTATGGTGCCGGGGAGCTGTTTTTT. Drawing the rest from reference TRBV5-1 and TRBJ2-2, the complete variable domain is KAGVTQTPRYLIKTRGQQVTLSCSPISGHRSVSWYQQTPGQGLQFLFEYFSETQRNKGNFPGRFSGRQFSNSRSEMNVSTLELGDSALYLCASNVVTGYGAGELFFGEGSRLTVL.

Only one count was recorded for this clone. This chain joins TRBV11-2 and TRBJ2-5; no firm D call. Germline loops: CDR1 SGHAT, CDR2 FQNNGV. This CDR3 contains 19 residues. Trimming shortened V by 5 bases and J by 5 bases, and 30 bases separated the two germline ends. The CDR3 sequence is CASSRSGNPGRSTLETQYF. The CDR3 bases are TGTGCCAGCAGCCGGAGTGGAAACCCGGGCCGAAGTACGTTGGAGACCCAGTACTTC.

This chain connects TRBV6-5 to TRBJ2-7; D not certain. Trimming left V 6 bases short and J 4 bases short, with 10 bases between. The length of the CDR3 is 12 residues. Germline V gene sequence: CDR1 MNHEY, CDR2 SVGAGI. The CDR3 is CASRYPQYEQYF. The CDR3 bases are TGTGCCAGCAGGTACCCCCAGTACGAGCAGTACTTC.

The rearrangement uses TRBV19 and TRBJ2-3, with D possibly being TRBD1 (7 bases). V lost 1 base, J lost 1 base, and 15 bases lay in between. Germline assignment: CDR1 LNHDA and CDR2 SQIVND (reference sequence). The CDR3 is 17 residues long. The CDR3, as DNA: TGTGCCAGTAGTATAGCCTCGACAGGGACTGGCACAGATACGCAGTATTTT. It yields the protein CASSIASTGTGTDTQYF.

Note on this clone: Mismatch with germline at one junction end may stem from a read error. The same CDR3 arises from other DNA sequences in this sample as well. The chain carries TRBV7-6 and TRBJ2-7; 9 bases are shared with TRBD2. The CDR3 is 12 amino acids. CDR1 and CDR2 from the germline V gene are SGHVS and FNYEAQ. CDR3 residues: CASSLAGEEQYF. DNA of the CDR3: TGCGCCAGCAGCTTAGCGGGGGAGGAGCAGTACTTC.

The gene calls are TRBV6-5 and TRBJ2-6, with a possible D match to TRBD1 (5 bases). Between the trimmed V and J ends, which lost 0 bases and 0 bases, there was a span of 6 bases. This CDR3 region has 16 residues. Germline assignment: CDR1 MNHEY and CDR2 SVGAGI. In DNA, the CDR3 is TGTGCCAGCAGTTACTCAGACAGCTCTGGGGCCAACGTCCTGACTTTC. It yields the protein CASSYSDSSGANVLTF.

V gene TRBV19 combines with J gene TRBJ2-5; 12 positions match TRBD1. The DNA end is a closer match to TRBJ2-7, so the J assignment may be wrong. CDR1 and CDR2 from the germline V gene are LNHDA and SQIVND (reference sequence). The CDR3 runs 13 residues. The CDR3 region has the DNA TGTGCCAGCGGGACAGGGGGCTTCTACGAGCAGTACTTC. Residues: CASGTGGFYEQYF.

The rearrangement links TRBV5-4 to TRBJ2-7; D might be TRBD2 (6 bases). From germline, CDR1 is SGHNT and CDR2 YYREEE (reference sequence). Trimming took off 4 bases at V and 1 base at J, with 12 bases between the two ends. The CDR3 extends over 14 amino acids. Written as DNA, the CDR3 is TGTGCCAGCAGCCGGGACTCCTTTTCCTACGAGCAGTACTTC. Its protein product is CASSRDSFSYEQYF.

The rearrangement uses TRBV2 and TRBJ1-2, with 9 bases lining up with TRBD1. Trimming cost V 3 bases and J 4 bases; bases outside gene matches: 3. CDR1 and CDR2 from the germline V gene are SNHLY and FYNNEI. The CDR3 runs to 14 residues. This chain's CDR3 is CASSDWTGAYGYTF. CDR3 nucleotide sequence: TGTGCCAGCAGTGATTGGACAGGGGCCTATGGCTACACCTTC.

Here the CDR3 reads CASSPGRRGTDTQYF. CDR3 DNA: TGTGCCAGCAGCCCCGGGAGGAGAGGCACAGATACGCAGTATTTT. The rearrangement uses TRBV11-3 and TRBJ2-3, with 7 positions matching TRBD2. Germline CDR1 and CDR2: SGHNT and YENEEA. The trim removed 5 bases at V and 1 base at J, leaving 6 bases unmatched. This CDR3 has 15 residues. Combining the CDR3 with reference TRBV11-3 and TRBJ2-3 gives the whole variable domain EAGVVQSPRYKIIEKKQPVAFWCNPISGHNTLYWYLQNLGQGPELLIRYENEEAVDDSQLPKDRFSAERLKGVDSTLKIQPAELGDSAVYLCASSPGRRGTDTQYFGPGTRLTVL.

The chain employs TRBV27 and TRBJ2-2, with no clear D. Trimming stripped 3 bases from V and 2 bases from J, with 10 bases between. This CDR3 contains 15 residues. Per germline, CDR1 MNHEY and CDR2 SMNVEV (reference sequence). CDR3 nucleotide sequence: TGTGCCAGCAGTTTCCTAAGGACCAACACCGGGGAGCTGTTTTTT. Its translation is CASSFLRTNTGELFF.

V and J are TRBV7-6 and TRBJ1-3; no clear D gene. CDR1 and CDR2 from the germline V gene are SGHVS and FNYEAQ. The CDR3 sequence is 13 residues long. Trimming cost V 4 bases and J 2 bases, with 6 bases left between them. This chain's CDR3 is CASSWVAGNTIYF. CDR3 nucleotides: TGTGCCAGCAGCTGGGTGGCTGGAAACACCATATATTTT. The full variable domain, in which reference TRBV7-6 and TRBJ1-3 provide the parts outside the CDR3, is GAGVSQSPRYKVTKRGQDVALRCDPISGHVSLYWYRQALGQGPEFLTYFNYEAQQDKSGLPNDRFSAERPEGSISTLTIQRTEQRDSAMYRCASSWVAGNTIYFGEGSWLTVV.

This chain connects TRBV27 to TRBJ1-4, with D possibly matching TRBD1 (5 bases). The CDR3 extends over 14 amino acids. Germline CDR1 is MNHEY and CDR2 is SMNVEV (reference sequence). The V end lost 3 bases, the J end lost 5 bases, and 10 bases lay between the germline ends. The CDR3 sequence: CASSLPGYNEKLFF. The CDR3 coding sequence is TGTGCCAGCAGTTTGCCAGGGTACAATGAAAAACTGTTTTTT.

The chain employs TRBV27 and TRBJ1-1, with TRBD1 as a possible D gene (6 bases). Trimming removed 0 bases from V and 5 bases from J, with 10 bases in between. CDR3 length equals 14 residues. CDR1 is MNHEY, CDR2 SMNVEV, per germline (reference sequence). DNA of the CDR3: TGTGCCAGCAGTTTATCCCAGGGGTTGACTGAAGCTTTCTTT. Translation: CASSLSQGLTEAFF.

The V call is TRBV5-4, the J call TRBJ2-2; TRBD2 matches at 11 bases. This CDR3 comprises 16 residues. V shed 0 bases and J 5 bases; nucleotides not matched to a gene: 3. Per germline, CDR1 SGHNT and CDR2 YYREEE (reference sequence). In DNA form, the CDR3 reads TGTGCCAGCAGCTTGGATGCTAGCGGGAGGACCGGGGAGCTGTTTTTT. As protein: CASSLDASGRTGELFF.

As concerns this clone: In the same sample, other DNA sequences code for this CDR3. The V call is TRBV11-2, the J call TRBJ2-7; D call uncertain. Trimming took off 3 bases at V and 3 bases at J, with 6 bases between the two ends. CDR3 length: 12 residues. CDR1 SGHAT and CDR2 FQNNGV come from the germline V gene. The CDR3: CASSLDRYEQYF. CDR3 nucleotide sequence: TGTGCCAGCAGCTTGGACCGCTACGAGCAGTACTTC.

CDR3 DNA: TGCAGCTACACGGACAGGGGTGGGGAGACCCAGTACTTC. Translating it yields CSYTDRGGETQYF. The genes are TRBV29-1 and TRBJ2-5, with TRBD1 matching over 9 bases. CDR3 length: 13 residues. Germline CDR1 and CDR2: SQVTM and ANQGSEA. J was trimmed by 5 bases and V by 8 bases; bases with no gene match: 9.

The chain employs TRBV27 and TRBJ2-2; TRBD2 might be the D (5 bases). Looked up from germline, CDR1 is MNHEY and CDR2 is SMNVEV (reference sequence). CDR3 size: 14 residues. Deletions cut 7 bases from V and 5 bases from J, with 14 bases between. In DNA form, the CDR3 reads TGTGCCAGCACCCTCATATCGGGAACCGGGGAGCTGTTTTTT. It encodes CASTLISGTGELFF.